The T cell receptor beta chain under discussion was sequenced for a study of OX40 agonist ivuxolimab in advanced cancers. In the study overall: Patients were treated with intravenous ivuxolimab, dosed at 0.01 to 10 mg/kg and infused every 2 weeks. Study observations and caveats: Among expanded peripheral T cells, antigen specificity went undetermined. CD8+ T cells were the subset that, on average, had more expanded clones than CD4+.

Assay: immunoSEQ multiplex PCR; the TCRdb copy retains only in-frame clones and omits some. The table has 70,000 to 95,000 clones, over 70% seen once. The germline gives CDR1 SGHTA, CDR2 FQGNSA. The CDR3 loop spans 15 amino acids. The V segment lost 4 bases and the J segment 6 bases; nucleotides outside the gene matches: 5. Worth noting for this clone: Its specificity is not known.

If patients had autoimmune disease history or systemic immunosuppression, they were excluded. This sequence originates from an adult with an advanced solid tumor such as melanoma, head and neck, liver or kidney cancer. The V and J genes are TRBV7-2 and TRBJ2-3; the match to TRBD2 covers 12 bases. Sequencing was performed on CD4+ or CD8+ T cells sorted from blood, taken in a trial of the OX40 agonist ivuxolimab. The CDR3 DNA is TGTGCCAGCAGCTGGGGACTAGCGGGCGGGGATACGCAGTATTTT. The encoded protein is CASSWGLAGGDTQYF. The full variable domain, in which reference TRBV7-2 and TRBJ2-3 provide the parts outside the CDR3, is GAGVSQSPSNKVTEKGKDVELRCDPISGHTALYWYRQSLGQGLEFLIYFQGNSAPDKSGLPSDRFSAERTGGSVSTLTIQRTQQEDSAVYLCASSWGLAGGDTQYFGPGTRLTVL.